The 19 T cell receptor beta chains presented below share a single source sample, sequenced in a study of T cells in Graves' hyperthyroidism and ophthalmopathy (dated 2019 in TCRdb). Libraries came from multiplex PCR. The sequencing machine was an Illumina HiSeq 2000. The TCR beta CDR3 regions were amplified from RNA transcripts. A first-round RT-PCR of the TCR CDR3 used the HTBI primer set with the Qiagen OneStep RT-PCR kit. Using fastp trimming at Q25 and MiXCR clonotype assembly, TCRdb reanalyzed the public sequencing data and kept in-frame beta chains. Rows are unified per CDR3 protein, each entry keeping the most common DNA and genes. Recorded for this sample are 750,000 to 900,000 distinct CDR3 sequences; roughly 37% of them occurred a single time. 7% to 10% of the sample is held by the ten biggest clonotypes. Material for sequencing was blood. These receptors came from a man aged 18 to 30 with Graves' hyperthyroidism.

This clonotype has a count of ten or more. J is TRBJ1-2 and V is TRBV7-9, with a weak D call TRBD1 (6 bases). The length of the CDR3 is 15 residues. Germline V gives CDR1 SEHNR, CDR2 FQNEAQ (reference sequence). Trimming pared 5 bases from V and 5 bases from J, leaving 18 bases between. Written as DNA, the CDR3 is TGTGCCAGCAGCCCAGAGACACGGACAGCTTATGGCTACACCTTC. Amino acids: CASSPETRTAYGYTF.

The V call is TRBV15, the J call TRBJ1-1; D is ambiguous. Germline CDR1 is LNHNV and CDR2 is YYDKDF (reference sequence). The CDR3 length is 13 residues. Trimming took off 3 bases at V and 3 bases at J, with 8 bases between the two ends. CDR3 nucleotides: TGTGCCACCAGCAGCCCGCCGGACACTGAAGCTTTCTTT. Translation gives CATSSPPDTEAFF.

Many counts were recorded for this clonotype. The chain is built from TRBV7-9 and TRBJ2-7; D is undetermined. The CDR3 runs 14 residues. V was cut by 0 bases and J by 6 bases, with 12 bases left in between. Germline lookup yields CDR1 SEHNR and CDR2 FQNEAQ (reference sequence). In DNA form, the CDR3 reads TGTGCCAGCAGCTTAGCTGGCAGTTCTTCCGAGCAGTACTTC. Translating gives CASSLAGSSSEQYF.

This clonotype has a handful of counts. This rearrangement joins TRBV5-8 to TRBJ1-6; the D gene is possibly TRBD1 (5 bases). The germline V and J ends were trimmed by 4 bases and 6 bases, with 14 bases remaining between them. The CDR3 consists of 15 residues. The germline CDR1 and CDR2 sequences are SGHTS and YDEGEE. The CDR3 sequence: CASSIAGLPNSPLHF. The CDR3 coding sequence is TGTGCCAGCAGCATCGCGGGACTTCCTAATTCACCCCTCCACTTT.

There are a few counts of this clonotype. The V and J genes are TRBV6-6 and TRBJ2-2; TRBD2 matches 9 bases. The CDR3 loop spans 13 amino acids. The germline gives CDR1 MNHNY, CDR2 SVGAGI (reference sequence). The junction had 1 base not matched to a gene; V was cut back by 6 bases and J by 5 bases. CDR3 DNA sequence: TGTGCCAGCAGAACTAGCGGGACCGGGGAGCTGTTTTTT. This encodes CASRTSGTGELFF.

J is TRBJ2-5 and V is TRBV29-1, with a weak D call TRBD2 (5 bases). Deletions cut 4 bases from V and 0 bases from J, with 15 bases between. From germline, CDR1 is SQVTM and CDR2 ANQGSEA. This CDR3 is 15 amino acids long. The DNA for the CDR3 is TGCAGCGTTGCCGGGGTGGATCCATACCAAGAGACCCAGTACTTC. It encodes CSVAGVDPYQETQYF.

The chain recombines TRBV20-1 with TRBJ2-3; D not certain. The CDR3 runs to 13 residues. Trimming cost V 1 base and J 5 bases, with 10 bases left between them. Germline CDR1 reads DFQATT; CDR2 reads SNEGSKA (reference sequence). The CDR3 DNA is TGCAGTGCTAGAGTTGGTGGGATAGATACGCAGTATTTT. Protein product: CSARVGGIDTQYF.

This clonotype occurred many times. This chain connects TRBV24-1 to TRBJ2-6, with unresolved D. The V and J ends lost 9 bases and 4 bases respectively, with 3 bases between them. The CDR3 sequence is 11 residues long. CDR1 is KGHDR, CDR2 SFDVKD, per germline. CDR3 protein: CATVGANVLTF. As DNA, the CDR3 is TGTGCCACCGTGGGGGCCAACGTCCTGACTTTC.

The CDR3 loop is CSVGGQGSNDSPLHF. CDR3 coding DNA: TGCAGCGTAGGGGGACAGGGGAGCAACGATTCACCCCTCCACTTT. This chain uses TRBV29-1 with TRBJ1-6; 10 bases match TRBD1. The CDR3 loop spans 15 amino acids. Germline V lookup: CDR1 SQVTM, CDR2 ANQGSEA. J was trimmed by 8 bases and V by 6 bases; bases with no gene match: 10. Filled out from reference TRBV29-1 and TRBJ1-6, the complete variable domain reads SAVISQKPSRDICQRGTSLTIQCQVDSQVTMMFWYRQQPGQSLTLIATANQGSEATYESGFVIDKFPISRPNLTFSTLTVSNMSPEDSSIYLCSVGGQGSNDSPLHFGNGTRLTVT.

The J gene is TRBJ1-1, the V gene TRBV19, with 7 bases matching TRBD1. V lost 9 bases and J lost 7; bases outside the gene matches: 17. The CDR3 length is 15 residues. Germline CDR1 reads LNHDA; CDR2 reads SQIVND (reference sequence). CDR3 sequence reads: CASSPKVTGRFEAFF. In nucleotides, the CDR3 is TGTGCCAGCTCACCTAAGGTGACAGGGAGGTTTGAAGCTTTCTTT.

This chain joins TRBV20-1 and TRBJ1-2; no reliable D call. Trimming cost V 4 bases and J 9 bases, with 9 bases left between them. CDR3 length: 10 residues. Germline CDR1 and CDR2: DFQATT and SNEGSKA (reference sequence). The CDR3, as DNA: TGCAGTGCTAAGGGCGGGAGCTACACCTTC. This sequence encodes CSAKGGSYTF.

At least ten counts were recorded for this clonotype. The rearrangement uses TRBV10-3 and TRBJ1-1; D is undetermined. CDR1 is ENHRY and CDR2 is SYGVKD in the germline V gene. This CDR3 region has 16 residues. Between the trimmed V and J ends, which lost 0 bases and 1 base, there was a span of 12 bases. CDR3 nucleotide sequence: TGTGCCATCAGTGAGTCTGAAGGACGGCAGAACACTGAAGCTTTCTTT. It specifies CAISESEGRQNTEAFF.

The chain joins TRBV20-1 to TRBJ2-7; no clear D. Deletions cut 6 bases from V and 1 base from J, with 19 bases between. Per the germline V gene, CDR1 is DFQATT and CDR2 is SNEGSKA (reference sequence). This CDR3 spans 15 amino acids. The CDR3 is CSANSDEASSYEQYF. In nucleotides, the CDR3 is TGCAGTGCCAACTCGGACGAGGCTTCATCCTACGAGCAGTACTTC.

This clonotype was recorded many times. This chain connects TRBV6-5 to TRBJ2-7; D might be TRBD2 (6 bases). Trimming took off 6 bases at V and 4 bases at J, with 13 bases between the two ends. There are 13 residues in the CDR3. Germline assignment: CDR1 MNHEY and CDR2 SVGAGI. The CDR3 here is CASSLGGHYEQYF. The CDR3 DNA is TGTGCCAGCAGCTTGGGAGGACATTACGAGCAGTACTTC.

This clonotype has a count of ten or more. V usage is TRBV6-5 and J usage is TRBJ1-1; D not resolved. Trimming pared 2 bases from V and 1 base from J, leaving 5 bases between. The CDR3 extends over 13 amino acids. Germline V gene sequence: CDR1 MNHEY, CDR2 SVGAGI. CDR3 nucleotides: TGTGCCAGCAGTTACGACGGGAACACTGAAGCTTTCTTT. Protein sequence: CASSYDGNTEAFF.

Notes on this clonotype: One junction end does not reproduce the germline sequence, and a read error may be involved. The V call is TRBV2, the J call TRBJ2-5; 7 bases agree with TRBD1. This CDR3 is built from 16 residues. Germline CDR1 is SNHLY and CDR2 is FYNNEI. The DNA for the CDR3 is TGCGCCAGTCGTCACCGTCTCGGGACAGACAAAGAGACCCAGTACTTC. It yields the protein CASRHRLGTDKETQYF.

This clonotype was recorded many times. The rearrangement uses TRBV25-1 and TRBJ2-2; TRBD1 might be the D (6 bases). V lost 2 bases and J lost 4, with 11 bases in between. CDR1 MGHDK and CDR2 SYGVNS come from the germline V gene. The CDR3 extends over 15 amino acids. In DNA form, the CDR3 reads TGTGCCAGCAGTGAACCGGGACAACTCACCGGGGAGCTGTTTTTT. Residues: CASSEPGQLTGELFF.

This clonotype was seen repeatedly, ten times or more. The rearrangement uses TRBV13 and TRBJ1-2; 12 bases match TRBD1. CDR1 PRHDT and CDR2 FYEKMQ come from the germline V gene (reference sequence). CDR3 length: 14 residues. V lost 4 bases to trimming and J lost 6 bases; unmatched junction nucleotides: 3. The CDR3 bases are TGTGCCAGCAGCTGGGGACAGGGGGCGGATGGCTACACCTTC. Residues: CASSWGQGADGYTF.

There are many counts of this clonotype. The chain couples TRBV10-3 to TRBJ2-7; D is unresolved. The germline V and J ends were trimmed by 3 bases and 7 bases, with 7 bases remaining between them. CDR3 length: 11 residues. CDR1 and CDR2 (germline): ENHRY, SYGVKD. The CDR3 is CAISDFREQYF. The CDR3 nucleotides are TGTGCCATCAGTGATTTTCGGGAGCAGTACTTC.